These 19 T cell receptor beta chains were all obtained from the same sample, sequenced in a study of blood T cells in healthy people across ages. With a J-beta primer mix and a sample-barcoded 5' primer, a second PCR ran about 7 to 12 cycles. TCRdb re-called the 5' RACE reads with MiXCR, one entry per CDR3 protein. The table lists 910,000 or so distinct CDR3 sequences, roughly 51% of them singletons. Sequenced material: blood. The receptors shown here come from a woman aged 55-69 years in good health.

The chain uses TRBV6-5 and TRBJ2-3, with 10 bases aligning to TRBD1. The CDR3 loop spans 15 amino acids. Germline trimming cut 6 bases from V and 4 bases from J; bases unmatched to any gene: 7. CDR1 MNHEY and CDR2 SVGAGI come from the germline V gene. The CDR3 region is CASRTDRGSSDTQYF. DNA of the CDR3: TGTGCCAGCAGGACGGACAGGGGGAGTTCAGATACGCAGTATTTT.

A few counts support this clonotype. The gene calls are TRBV4-3 and TRBJ2-5, with D perhaps matching TRBD1 (5 bases). This CDR3 region has 15 residues. V lost 0 bases and J 5 bases, leaving 13 bases between the germline ends. The germline V gene has CDR1 LGHNA and CDR2 YSLEER. The CDR3 is CASSQEGQGWETQYF. CDR3 DNA: TGCGCCAGCAGCCAAGAAGGGCAGGGATGGGAGACCCAGTACTTC.

For the CDR3, the DNA is TGTGCCAGCAGCTTTCAGGGAAAAACCTCTGGGGCCAACGTCCTGACTTTC. It yields the protein CASSFQGKTSGANVLTF. The V gene is TRBV7-9, the J gene TRBJ2-6, with a tentative D call TRBD1 (5 bases). Germline V gene lookup returns CDR1 SEHNR and CDR2 FQNEAQ (reference sequence). This CDR3 comprises 17 residues. With 3 bases removed from V and 0 bases from J, the gap between germline ends came to 12 bases.

V and J are TRBV15 and TRBJ2-5; a possible D gene is TRBD2 (6 bases). The CDR3 is 14 residues long. Germline V gene data show CDR1 as LNHNV and CDR2 as YYDKDF (reference sequence). Trimming took off 5 bases at V and 3 bases at J, with 13 bases between the two ends. The CDR3 reads CATSGTRREETQYF. The CDR3 DNA follows: TGTGCCACCAGCGGTACTAGGAGGGAAGAGACCCAGTACTTC.

V and J are TRBV20-1 and TRBJ2-1, with 10 bases aligning to TRBD2. Germline V lookup: CDR1 DFQATT, CDR2 SNEGSKA (reference sequence). Trimming at V came to 6 bases and at J to 8 bases, leaving 10 bases not matched to a gene. The CDR3 is 14 amino acids. The CDR3 bases are TGCAGTGCCAGGCGGTCTAGCGGGAGTGATGAGCAGTTCTTC. This codes for CSARRSSGSDEQFF.

This chain connects TRBV5-7 to TRBJ2-7, with 8 positions matching TRBD1. TRBV5-7 falls under the ORF class, with uncertain function. CDR3 length: 14 residues. V dropped 0 bases and J dropped 4; count of bases not matched to a gene: 3. The CDR3 DNA sequence: TGTGCCAGCAGCTTGGGGACAGGGTTGTACGAGCAGTACTTC. This codes for CASSLGTGLYEQYF.

The rearrangement joins TRBV6-2 or TRBV6-3 to TRBJ2-5, with TRBD2 identical over 8 bases. The CDR3 is made up of 14 amino acids. CDR1 MNHEY and CDR2 SVGEGT come from the germline V gene. Unmatched junction bases numbered 18, after V lost 10 bases and J lost 11 bases. The CDR3 region is CATQREGPPFEQYF. CDR3 nucleotides: TGTGCCACGCAACGGGAGGGCCCCCCGTTTGAGCAGTACTTC.

J is TRBJ2-5 and V is TRBV9; 7 bases map to TRBD1. Germline assignment: CDR1 SGDLS and CDR2 YYNGEE. This CDR3 comprises 16 residues. J lost 5 bases, V lost 0 bases, and 10 bases had no gene match. The CDR3 loop is CASSVGLRQGLETQYF. CDR3 nucleotides: TGTGCCAGCAGCGTAGGGCTGAGACAGGGTCTCGAGACCCAGTACTTC.

This clonotype showed up just a few times. This chain connects TRBV20-1 to TRBJ2-1, with TRBD2 identical over 9 bases. CDR3 length: 14 residues. CDR1 is DFQATT, CDR2 SNEGSKA, per germline (reference sequence). V was clipped by 7 bases and J by 0 bases; unmatched bases: 4. The CDR3 DNA reads TGCAGTGGGGCAGCGGGGGGCTCCTACAATGAGCAGTTCTTC. It codes for CSGAAGGSYNEQFF.

CDR3 nucleotide sequence: TGTGCCAGCAGTTACACCTCCGGCGAGGTTGGCTACACCTTC. This gives the protein CASSYTSGEVGYTF. The rearrangement links TRBV6-6 to TRBJ1-2; no reliable D call. Germline lookup yields CDR1 MNHNY and CDR2 SVGAGI (reference sequence). Trimming took 2 bases from V and 7 from J, leaving 14 bases between them. The CDR3 is 14 residues long.

There are a few counts of this clonotype. The rearrangement uses TRBV7-2 and TRBJ2-4, with D tentatively TRBD2 (6 bases). Germline CDR1 and CDR2: SGHTA and FQGNSA. V shed 1 base and J shed 4 bases, with 14 bases lying between them. The CDR3 loop spans 16 amino acids. CDR3: CASSLGSRREKNIQYF. CDR3 DNA: TGTGCCAGCAGCTTAGGTTCACGGCGGGAAAAAAACATTCAGTACTTC. The full variable domain, completed using reference TRBV7-2 and TRBJ2-4, is GAGVSQSPSNKVTEKGKDVELRCDPISGHTALYWYRQSLGQGLEFLIYFQGNSAPDKSGLPSDRFSAERTGGSVSTLTIQRTQQEDSAVYLCASSLGSRREKNIQYFGAGTRLSVL.

The V gene is TRBV11-2, the J gene TRBJ1-2; D unclear. CDR3 length equals 14 residues. The germline gives CDR1 SGHAT, CDR2 FQNNGV. Trimming pared 1 base from V and 1 base from J, leaving 7 bases between. The CDR3 DNA sequence: TGTGCCAGCAGCTTAGCTCAGGATAACTATGGCTACACCTTC. Translating gives CASSLAQDNYGYTF.

The chain carries TRBV27 and TRBJ2-3, with D perhaps TRBD1 or TRBD2 (5 bases each). Germline lookup yields CDR1 MNHEY and CDR2 SMNVEV (reference sequence). The CDR3 runs 17 residues. The V end was cut by 2 bases, the J end by 0 bases, with 15 bases between. DNA for the CDR3: TGTGCCAGCAGTTTAACCGGGGCTATAATAAGCACAGATACGCAGTATTTT. The encoded protein is CASSLTGAIISTDTQYF.

V gene TRBV24-1 combines with J gene TRBJ2-3; TRBD2 matches 7 bases. The ends lost 5 bases at V and 6 bases at J; junction bases unmatched: 10. The germline V gene has CDR1 KGHDR and CDR2 SFDVKD. The CDR3 loop spans 15 amino acids. CDR3 DNA: TGTGCCACCAGTGTTAATCATCCAGCGGGGGATACGCAGTATTTT. Protein sequence: CATSVNHPAGDTQYF.

The J gene is TRBJ1-2, the V gene TRBV30; TRBD1 matches 12 bases. This CDR3 region has 15 residues. Looked up from germline, CDR1 is GTSNPN and CDR2 is SVGIG (reference sequence). J was trimmed by 7 bases and V by 0 bases; bases with no gene match: 6. CDR3 sequence (DNA): TGTGCCTGGAGTGTACAGGGGACAGGGGGCTCTGGCTACACCTTC. Translation gives CAWSVQGTGGSGYTF.

CDR3 bases: TGTGCCAGCAGCTTAGGGACTAGCGCCTCCGGAGAGCAGTTCTTC. Protein: CASSLGTSASGEQFF. The J gene is TRBJ2-1, the V gene TRBV7-2; 9 bases line up with TRBD2. CDR3 length: 15 amino acids. Germline V CDR1 and CDR2: SGHTA, FQGNSA. The V and J ends lost 1 base and 10 bases, in that order; junction bases with no gene match: 8.

On this clonotype itself: This sequence may be a read error, since a much larger clone differs from it by one base. This chain links TRBV29-1 with TRBJ2-5; no definite D call. Deletions cut 4 bases from V and 5 bases from J, with 11 bases between. Germline V gene sequence: CDR1 SQVTM, CDR2 ANQGSEA. This CDR3 spans 12 amino acids. CDR3 amino acids: CSVVEERETQYF. In nucleotides, the CDR3 is TGCAGCGTTGTTGAGGAGAGGGAGACCCAGTACTTC.

For the CDR3, the DNA is TGTGCCAGCAGCGTAGCTGAACAACCCGGACAGGCGTGGAACATTCAGTACTTC. Translated, it gives CASSVAEQPGQAWNIQYF. This chain joins TRBV9 and TRBJ2-4, with TRBD1 matching over 7 bases. The CDR3 sequence is 18 residues long. The ends lost 0 bases at V and 7 bases at J; junction bases unmatched: 16. Germline V gives CDR1 SGDLS, CDR2 YYNGEE.

The V and J genes are TRBV2 and TRBJ2-7; 8 bases align to TRBD1. Germline V gene data show CDR1 as SNHLY and CDR2 as FYNNEI. This CDR3 contains 15 residues. J gave up 7 bases and V 2 bases, and 10 bases lay outside the gene matches. The CDR3 spells CASSEQGATYNEQYF. As DNA, the CDR3 is TGTGCCAGCAGTGAACAGGGGGCGACCTACAATGAGCAGTACTTC.